A single sample is the source of the 27 T cell receptor beta chains below, sequenced in a study of shared clonotypes between healthy human individuals. Here immunoSEQ multiplex PCR was the method, and the copy in TCRdb shows in-frame clones only, minus some. The data hold about 230,000 clones, with under 80% observed a single time. The sequenced sample consisted of memory CD4+ T cells sorted from blood. Subset in this sample: CD45RA-negative fraction. These receptors originate from a man aged 25-40 years in good health.

The chain has TRBV5-1 and TRBJ2-5; D assignment may be TRBD1 or TRBD2 (5 bases each). Germline CDR1 reads SGHRS; CDR2 reads YFSETQ. The ends were cut back, 3 bases at V and 7 bases at J, with 25 bases in the middle. The CDR3 runs 17 residues. CDR3 nucleotide sequence: TGCGCCAGCAGCTCTCCCGGGCGAGGGGCAAGTTTGTGGACCCAGTACTTC. This codes for CASSSPGRGASLWTQYF.

This chain joins TRBV4-1 and TRBJ2-2; D remains unclear. CDR3 length: 12 residues. The germline CDR1 and CDR2 sequences are MGHRA and YSYEKL. V dropped 4 bases and J dropped 3 bases, with 3 bases sitting between them. Here the CDR3 DNA reads TGCGCCAGCAGCCGATACACCGGGGAGCTGTTTTTT. It encodes CASSRYTGELFF.

V and J are TRBV6-5 and TRBJ1-1, with 7 nucleotides matching TRBD1. Germline CDR1 MNHEY, CDR2 SVGAGI. This CDR3 has 13 residues. J lost 4 bases, V lost 5 bases, and 4 bases had no gene match. As DNA, the CDR3 is TGTGCCAGCAGTCGACAGGGACGCACTGAAGCTTTCTTT. Residues: CASSRQGRTEAFF.

The rearrangement links TRBV27 to TRBJ2-1, with D unresolved. Trimming left V 5 bases short and J 0 bases short, with 11 bases between. This CDR3 spans 15 amino acids. Germline V CDR1 and CDR2: MNHEY, SMNVEV (reference sequence). CDR3 nucleotides: TGTGCCAGCAGTCCCCGAAGGGACTCCTACAATGAGCAGTTCTTC. Its translation is CASSPRRDSYNEQFF.

This chain links TRBV5-4 with TRBJ2-1; D possibly uses TRBD1 or TRBD2 (5 bases each). V was clipped by 3 bases and J by 7 bases, with 11 bases between them. Per germline, CDR1 SGHNT and CDR2 YYREEE (reference sequence). The CDR3 is made up of 13 amino acids. CDR3 amino acids: CASSSRDGNEQFF. The DNA of the CDR3 is TGTGCCAGCAGCTCCCGGGACGGAAATGAGCAGTTCTTC. Full variable domain (remainder filled in from reference TRBV5-4 and TRBJ2-1): ETGVTQSPTHLIKTRGQQVTLRCSSQSGHNTVSWYQQALGQGPQFIFQYYREEENGRGNFPPRFSGLQFPNYSSELNVNALELDDSALYLCASSSRDGNEQFFGPGTRLTVL.

The chain carries TRBV7-8 and TRBJ1-4, with D possibly TRBD1 on 5 matching bases. Germline V gene sequence: CDR1 SGHVS, CDR2 FQNEAQ. Trimming stripped 5 bases from V and 7 bases from J, with 11 bases between. The CDR3 consists of 13 residues. The CDR3 nucleotides are TGTGCCAGCAGCGGCAGGGCTGGTGAAAAACTGTTTTTT. This codes for CASSGRAGEKLFF.

Comments on this clone: A much larger clone is a single base away; this may be a read error. This rearrangement joins TRBV13 to TRBJ2-1; 7 bases map to TRBD1. CDR1 is PRHDT, CDR2 FYEKMQ, per germline (reference sequence). CDR3 size: 14 residues. CDR3 nucleotide sequence: TGTGCCGGCAGCTTACGACAGGGAGTCCATGAGCAGTTCTTC. Translation gives CAGSLRQGVHEQFF.

This clone was counted a single time. The chain employs TRBV20-1 and TRBJ2-5; D call uncertain. The CDR3 consists of 11 residues. CDR1 DFQATT and CDR2 SNEGSKA come from the germline V gene (reference sequence). Trimming shortened V by 3 bases and J by 1 base, and 3 bases separated the two germline ends. The DNA for the CDR3 is TGCAGTGCTAGGAGCCAAGAGACCCAGTACTTC. It is translated as CSARSQETQYF.

The sample holds one count of this clone. This sequence joins TRBV28 and TRBJ2-2; no clear D. Trimming removed 7 bases from V and 4 bases from J, with 13 bases in between. From germline, CDR1 is MDHEN and CDR2 SYDVKM. The CDR3 loop spans 14 amino acids. This CDR3 reads CASIIRPGTGELFF. The CDR3, as DNA: TGTGCCAGCATTATAAGGCCCGGCACCGGGGAGCTGTTTTTT.

V usage is TRBV5-6 and J usage is TRBJ1-3; no clear D. Germline V gives CDR1 SGHDT, CDR2 YYEEEE. Trimming took off 2 bases at V and 0 bases at J, with 12 bases between the two ends. CDR3 size: 16 residues. The CDR3 DNA reads TGTGCCAGCAGCTTCGGCTCCGCCACCTCTGGAAACACCATATATTTT. Its protein product is CASSFGSATSGNTIYF.

The chain uses TRBV9 and TRBJ2-7, with D possibly matching TRBD1 (6 bases). The CDR3 is made up of 14 amino acids. Per the germline V gene, CDR1 is SGDLS and CDR2 is YYNGEE. V was clipped by 0 bases and J by 5 bases, with 12 bases between them. Here the CDR3 reads CASSVDRVGHEQYF. In DNA, the CDR3 is TGTGCCAGCAGCGTAGACAGGGTTGGGCACGAGCAGTACTTC. Full variable domain (missing parts from reference TRBV9 and TRBJ2-7): DSGVTQTPKHLITATGQRVTLRCSPRSGDLSVYWYQQSLDQGLQFLIQYYNGEERAKGNILERFSAQQFPDLHSELNLSSLELGDSALYFCASSVDRVGHEQYFGPGTRLTVT.

CDR3 sequence reads: CASSLGDRNEQFF. The CDR3 DNA is TGCGCCAGCAGCTTGGGGGACAGGAATGAGCAGTTCTTC. This chain uses TRBV5-1 with TRBJ2-1, with TRBD1 matching 8 bases. CDR1 and CDR2 from the germline V gene are SGHRS and YFSETQ. With 0 bases clipped from V and 7 bases from J, the junction kept 0 bases outside the gene matches. The CDR3 runs to 13 residues.

The rearrangement uses TRBV28 and TRBJ2-3; TRBD2 might be the D (5 bases). CDR3 length equals 16 residues. CDR1 MDHEN and CDR2 SYDVKM come from the germline V gene. V was clipped by 5 bases and J by 0 bases, with 15 bases between them. This CDR3 reads CASSPPPSRSTDTQYF. Here the CDR3 DNA reads TGTGCCAGCAGTCCACCCCCTAGCAGAAGCACAGATACGCAGTATTTT.

This clone was seen once. The chain joins TRBV19 to TRBJ1-1; TRBD1 might be the D (5 bases). V lost 8 bases and J 4 bases, leaving 23 bases between the germline ends. CDR1 and CDR2 (germline): LNHDA, SQIVND (reference sequence). The CDR3 loop spans 16 amino acids. The CDR3 bases are TGTGCCAGTTCATCAGGCCTCCGAAGCGGGGGCACTGAAGCTTTCTTT. This translates into CASSSGLRSGGTEAFF.

The chain links TRBV9 to TRBJ2-1; tentatively, D is TRBD2 (6 bases). The CDR3 is 15 residues long. CDR1 SGDLS and CDR2 YYNGEE come from the germline V gene. Trimming left V 0 bases short and J 5 bases short, with 12 bases between. The chain's CDR3 is CASSVVGRENNEQFF. In nucleotides, the CDR3 is TGTGCCAGCAGCGTAGTAGGTCGGGAGAACAATGAGCAGTTCTTC.

The rearrangement uses TRBV29-1 and TRBJ2-7; 7 bases agree with TRBD1. This CDR3 is built from 11 residues. Per germline, CDR1 SQVTM and CDR2 ANQGSEA. Losses at the gene ends were 7 bases for V and 3 bases for J; bases not matched to a gene: 3. The CDR3 DNA reads as TGCAGCGGGCGACAGGGCTACGAGCAGTACTTC. Residues: CSGRQGYEQYF.

Within the sample, this clone is medium-sized. This chain links TRBV28 with TRBJ1-2; 7 bases line up with TRBD1. The V gene end was trimmed by 6 bases and the J gene end by 2 bases; junction bases not matched to a gene: 9. CDR3 length: 15 residues. Germline CDR1 MDHEN, CDR2 SYDVKM. The CDR3 region is CASRLEGTVNYGYTF. CDR3 nucleotides: TGTGCCAGCAGGCTAGAAGGGACAGTGAACTATGGCTACACCTTC.

This clone was observed many times. V is TRBV27 and J is TRBJ2-5; TRBD2 is a possible D gene (6 bases). Deletions cut 3 bases from V and 2 bases from J, with 16 bases between. CDR1 and CDR2 (germline): MNHEY, SMNVEV (reference sequence). The CDR3 consists of 16 residues. CDR3 residues: CASSFDVNRGQETQYF. In nucleotides, the CDR3 is TGTGCCAGCAGTTTCGACGTTAACCGGGGGCAAGAGACCCAGTACTTC.

The J gene is TRBJ2-3, the V gene TRBV30; D is unresolved. This CDR3 comprises 12 residues. Germline V lookup: CDR1 GTSNPN, CDR2 SVGIG (reference sequence). V was shortened by 0 bases and J by 8 bases, with 9 bases between the two germline ends. The CDR3 bases are TGTGCCTGGAGTGTACCGTATGGTACGCAGTATTTT. Translating it yields CAWSVPYGTQYF. Full variable domain (outside the CDR3, taken from reference TRBV30 and TRBJ2-3): SQTIHQWPATLVQPVGSPLSLECTVEGTSNPNLYWYRQAAGRGLQLLFYSVGIGQISSEVPQNLSASRPQDRQFILSSKKLLLSDSGFYLCAWSVPYGTQYFGPGTRLTVL.

The rearrangement uses TRBV9 and TRBJ2-3; TRBD1 aligns across 9 bases. CDR1 and CDR2 (germline): SGDLS, YYNGEE. The CDR3 covers 16 residues. The V and J ends lost 0 bases and 11 bases, in that order; junction bases with no gene match: 13. The CDR3 protein is CASSVEGQGFMLGQYF. In nucleotides, the CDR3 is TGTGCCAGCAGCGTAGAAGGACAGGGGTTCATGTTGGGGCAGTATTTT.

The V gene is TRBV28, the J gene TRBJ2-2; 7 bases match TRBD2. Germline V CDR1 and CDR2: MDHEN, SYDVKM. The CDR3 has 18 residues. The trim removed 3 bases at V and 1 base at J, leaving 11 bases unmatched. The chain's CDR3 is CASSFLFRGRGNTGELFF. CDR3 in DNA: TGTGCCAGCAGTTTTCTCTTCCGTGGGAGGGGGAACACCGGGGAGCTGTTTTTT.

The genes are TRBV7-2 and TRBJ2-3; perhaps TRBD2 as D (6 bases). CDR3 size: 15 residues. With 5 bases removed from V and 2 bases from J, the gap between germline ends came to 14 bases. Germline V gene sequence: CDR1 SGHTA, CDR2 FQGNSA. The chain's CDR3 is CASSDSGHHTDTQYF. The CDR3 region has the DNA TGTGCCAGCAGCGATAGCGGACACCACACAGATACGCAGTATTTT.

The gene calls are TRBV10-3 and TRBJ1-2, with no clear D. Germline V lookup: CDR1 ENHRY, CDR2 SYGVKD. The length of the CDR3 is 14 residues. V was cut by 2 bases and J by 1 base, with 8 bases left in between. CDR3 loop: CAISEGNFNYGYTF. The CDR3 coding sequence is TGTGCCATCAGTGAGGGCAACTTTAACTATGGCTACACCTTC.

This clone was detected ten times or more. This rearrangement joins TRBV14 to TRBJ2-7, with D uncertain. Per the germline V gene, CDR1 is SGHDN and CDR2 is FVKESK. Between the trimmed V and J ends, which lost 3 bases and 6 bases, there was a span of 9 bases. The CDR3 has 12 residues. Written as DNA, the CDR3 is TGTGCCAGCAGCCAGGACGAGGTCGAGCAGTACTTC. Residues: CASSQDEVEQYF. Full variable domain (rest looked up from reference TRBV14 and TRBJ2-7): EAGVTQFPSHSVIEKGQTVTLRCDPISGHDNLYWYRRVMGKEIKFLLHFVKESKQDESGMPNNRFLAERTGGTYSTLKVQPAELEDSGVYFCASSQDEVEQYFGPGTRLTVT.

The rearrangement uses TRBV18 and TRBJ1-2, with D perhaps TRBD1 (5 bases). Trimming removed 5 bases from V and 4 bases from J, with 14 bases in between. Germline V gene sequence: CDR1 KGHSH, CDR2 LQKENI. This CDR3 has 14 residues. This CDR3 is CASSSLMDIYGYTF. The CDR3 nucleotides are TGTGCCAGCTCATCGTTAATGGACATCTATGGCTACACCTTC.

V usage is TRBV11-2 and J usage is TRBJ2-3; weak D call: TRBD2 (7 bases). This CDR3 has 14 amino acids. Germline assignment: CDR1 SGHAT and CDR2 FQNNGV. Trimming stripped 1 base from V and 8 bases from J, with 13 bases between. CDR3 coding DNA: TGTGCCAGCAGCTTAGTCGGGGGGCGGGGTACGCAGTATTTT. This sequence encodes CASSLVGGRGTQYF.

The V gene is TRBV7-2, the J gene TRBJ2-1; the D gene could be TRBD1 or TRBD2 (5 bases each). The V gene's germline CDR1 is SGHTA and CDR2 FQGNSA. This CDR3 is built from 15 residues. V was cut by 2 bases and J by 8 bases, with 16 bases left in between. The CDR3 spells CASSLSSGTIDEQFF. The CDR3 DNA sequence: TGTGCCAGCAGCTTAAGTTCCGGGACCATAGATGAGCAGTTCTTC. Filled out from reference TRBV7-2 and TRBJ2-1, the complete variable domain reads GAGVSQSPSNKVTEKGKDVELRCDPISGHTALYWYRQSLGQGLEFLIYFQGNSAPDKSGLPSDRFSAERTGGSVSTLTIQRTQQEDSAVYLCASSLSSGTIDEQFFGPGTRLTVL.